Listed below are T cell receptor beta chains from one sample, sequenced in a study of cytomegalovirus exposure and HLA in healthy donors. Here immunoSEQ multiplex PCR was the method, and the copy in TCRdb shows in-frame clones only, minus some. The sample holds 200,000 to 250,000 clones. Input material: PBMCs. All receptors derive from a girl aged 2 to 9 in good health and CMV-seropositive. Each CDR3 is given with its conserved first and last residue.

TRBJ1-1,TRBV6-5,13,CASSRLLPTEAFF
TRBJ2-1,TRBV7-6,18,CASSFGLAGMSSYNEQFF
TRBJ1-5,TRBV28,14,CASIPEISNQPQHF
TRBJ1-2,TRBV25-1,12,CASSGTDYGYTF
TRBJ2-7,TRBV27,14,CASSFSQGAYEQYF
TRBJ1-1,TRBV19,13,CASSNIGGTEAFF
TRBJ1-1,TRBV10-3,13,CAISESVPSEAFF
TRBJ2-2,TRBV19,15,CASIDQGEYTGELFF
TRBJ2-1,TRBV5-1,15,CASSLVRQEANEQFF
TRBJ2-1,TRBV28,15,CASSPGLAGNNEQFF
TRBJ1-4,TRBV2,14,CASSEGAGNEKLFF
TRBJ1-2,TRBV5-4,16,CASSLAGAWDRDGYTF
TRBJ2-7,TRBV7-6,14,CASSLDRDYYEQYF
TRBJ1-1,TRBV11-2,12,CASTSEGAEAFF
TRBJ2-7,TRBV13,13,CASSLGQGDAQYF